This TCR beta chain was identified in a study of T cells after yellow fever vaccination. Each CDR3 protein gets one entry after TCRdb re-called the 5' RACE reads with MiXCR. The sample holds under 400,000 distinct CDR3 sequences, approximately 13% seen once. Regarding the study as a whole: Only a minor proportion of clonotypes was detected across both CD4 and CD8 compartments. Researchers report a weaker secondary response that nonetheless peaked faster, day 5 versus 15.

V gave up 5 bases and J gave up 6 bases, with 13 bases separating them. CDR3 length equals 14 residues. In germline, CDR1 is SGHTA, CDR2 FQGTGA. This clonotype was seen only once. Its antigen is still unknown. J is TRBJ2-2 and V is TRBV7-3; no definite D call. Material: CD4+ T cells sorted from PBMCs, obtained 15 days after the yellow fever booster vaccination. This receptor was obtained from a man between 18 and 29 years old who received the YFV17D yellow fever vaccine. The CDR3 reads CASSPRNHAGELFF. In nucleotides, the CDR3 is TGTGCCAGCAGCCCCCGGAATCACGCCGGGGAGCTGTTTTTT. Full variable domain (missing parts from reference TRBV7-3 and TRBJ2-2): GAGVSQTPSNKVTEKGKYVELRCDPISGHTALYWYRQSLGQGPEFLIYFQGTGAADDSGLPNDRFFAVRPEGSVSTLKIQRTERGDSAVYLCASSPRNHAGELFFGEGSRLTVL.